Sequencing of this TCR beta chain was carried out in a study of control samples from healthy donors and cancer patients (dated by TCRdb to 2019 to 2021). The method was the immunoSEQ multiplex PCR assay. What TCRdb holds here is the immuneACCESS table cut down to in-frame rearrangements. Part of the clones is not present; checked against another copy, under half of the missing clones reflect an unresolved V gene, and the others are unexplained. The sample records 95,000 to 130,000 clones, 75% to 90% of which are singletons. Jointly, the top ten make up approximately 1.1% of the sample. The CDR3 sequence holds 16 residues, the cysteine and phenylalanine included. Only CDR3 DNA is held: 48 bases, read in frame from base 1. Clipping removes 5 bases from V and 6 bases from J, with 11 as the unmatched junction base count. CDR1 is given as LNHDA and CDR2 as SQIVND, both from the germline V gene (reference sequence).

Of note for this clone: The clone's antigen remains unknown. Base-call qualities are not available, and no considerably larger clone is one nucleotide away.

Sample: PBMCs. The chain is assembled from TRBV19 and TRBJ1-5, with 9 central nucleotides matching TRBD1. The sequence came from a woman aged 45-65 years with colorectal cancer. The DNA sequence is given as TGTGCCAGTAGTCCCCGGGACAGGGATTACGGTCAGCCCCAGCATTTT. This codes for CASSPRDRDYGQPQHF.